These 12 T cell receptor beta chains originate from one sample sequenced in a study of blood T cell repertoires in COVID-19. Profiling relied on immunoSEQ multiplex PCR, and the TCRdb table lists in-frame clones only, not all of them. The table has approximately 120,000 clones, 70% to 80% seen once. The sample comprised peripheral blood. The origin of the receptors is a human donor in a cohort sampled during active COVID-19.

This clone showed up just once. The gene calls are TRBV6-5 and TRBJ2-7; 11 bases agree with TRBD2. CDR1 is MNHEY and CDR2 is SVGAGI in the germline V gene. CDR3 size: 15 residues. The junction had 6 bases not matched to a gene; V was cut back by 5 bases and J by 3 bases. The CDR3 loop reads CASSKGTSGGYEQYF. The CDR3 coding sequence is TGTGCCAGCAGTAAGGGAACTAGCGGGGGCTACGAGCAGTACTTC.

CDR3 DNA sequence: TGTGCCAGCAGCAGCGGGGGGGCCCGCAATGAGCAGTTCTTC. Protein: CASSSGGARNEQFF. The gene calls are TRBV6-5 and TRBJ2-1; 10 bases map to TRBD2. Germline CDR1 is MNHEY and CDR2 is SVGAGI. The CDR3 contains 14 residues. V shed 6 bases and J 6 bases; nucleotides not matched to a gene: 5.

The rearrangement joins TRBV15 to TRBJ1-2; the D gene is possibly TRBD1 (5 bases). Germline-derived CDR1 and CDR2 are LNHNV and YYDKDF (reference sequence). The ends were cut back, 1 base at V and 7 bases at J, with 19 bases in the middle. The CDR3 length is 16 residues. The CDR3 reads CATSRVRQLTIGGYTF. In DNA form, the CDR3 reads TGTGCCACCAGCAGAGTCCGACAGTTAACCATAGGTGGCTACACCTTC. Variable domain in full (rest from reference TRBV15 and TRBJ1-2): DAMVIQNPRYQVTQFGKPVTLSCSQTLNHNVMYWYQQKSSQAPKLLFHYYDKDFNNEADTPDNFQSRRPNTSFCFLDIRSPGLGDTAMYLCATSRVRQLTIGGYTFGSGTRLTVV.

The CDR3 reads CASRPTPGNTIYF. CDR3 in DNA: TGTGCCAGCAGGCCGACTCCTGGAAACACCATATATTTT. The chain links TRBV6-5 to TRBJ1-3; no definite D call. The CDR3 length is 13 residues. Trimming pared 6 bases from V and 2 bases from J, leaving 8 bases between. Germline-derived CDR1 and CDR2 are MNHEY and SVGAGI.

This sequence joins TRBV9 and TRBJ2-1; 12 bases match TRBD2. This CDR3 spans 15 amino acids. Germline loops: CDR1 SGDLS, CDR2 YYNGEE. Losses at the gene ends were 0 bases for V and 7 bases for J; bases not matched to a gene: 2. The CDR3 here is CASSVVLAGGNEQFF. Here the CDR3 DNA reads TGTGCCAGCAGCGTAGTCCTAGCGGGGGGGAATGAGCAGTTCTTC. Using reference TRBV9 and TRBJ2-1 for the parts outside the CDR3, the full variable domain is DSGVTQTPKHLITATGQRVTLRCSPRSGDLSVYWYQQSLDQGLQFLIQYYNGEERAKGNILERFSAQQFPDLHSELNLSSLELGDSALYFCASSVVLAGGNEQFFGPGTRLTVL.

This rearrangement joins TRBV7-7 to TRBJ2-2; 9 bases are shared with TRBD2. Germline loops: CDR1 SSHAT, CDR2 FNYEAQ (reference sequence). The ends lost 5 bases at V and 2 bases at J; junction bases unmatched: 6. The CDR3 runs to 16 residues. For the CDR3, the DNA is TGTGCCAGCAGCACGGGAGCGGGGGGAAACACCGGGGAGCTGTTTTTT. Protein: CASSTGAGGNTGELFF.

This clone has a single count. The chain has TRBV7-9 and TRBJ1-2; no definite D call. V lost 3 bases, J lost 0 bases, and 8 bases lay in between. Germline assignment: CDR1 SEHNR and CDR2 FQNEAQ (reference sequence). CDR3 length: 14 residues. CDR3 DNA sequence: TGTGCCAGCAGCTTGTCAACATCTAACTATGGCTACACCTTC. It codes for CASSLSTSNYGYTF.

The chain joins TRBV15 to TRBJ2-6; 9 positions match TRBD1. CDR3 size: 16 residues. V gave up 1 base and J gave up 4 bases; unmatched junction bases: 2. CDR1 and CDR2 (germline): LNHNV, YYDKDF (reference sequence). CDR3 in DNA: TGTGCCACCAGCAGAGGGGACAGGGTAGGGGCCAACGTCCTGACTTTC. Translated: CATSRGDRVGANVLTF.

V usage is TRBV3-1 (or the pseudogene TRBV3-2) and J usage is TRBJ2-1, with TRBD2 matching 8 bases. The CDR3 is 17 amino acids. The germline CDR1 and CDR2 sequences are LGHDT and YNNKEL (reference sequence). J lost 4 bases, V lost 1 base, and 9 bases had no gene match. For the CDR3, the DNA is TGTGCCAGCAGCCAAGCCCGGGGGGGGCCCGGATACAATGAGCAGTTCTTC. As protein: CASSQARGGPGYNEQFF.

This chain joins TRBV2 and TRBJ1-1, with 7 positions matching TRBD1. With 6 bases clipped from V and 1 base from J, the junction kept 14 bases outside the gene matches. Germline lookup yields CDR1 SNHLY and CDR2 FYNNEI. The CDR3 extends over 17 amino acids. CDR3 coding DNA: TGTGCCAGCAGAGACGTTATTTTCGGGACAGAGAACACTGAAGCTTTCTTT. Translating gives CASRDVIFGTENTEAFF.

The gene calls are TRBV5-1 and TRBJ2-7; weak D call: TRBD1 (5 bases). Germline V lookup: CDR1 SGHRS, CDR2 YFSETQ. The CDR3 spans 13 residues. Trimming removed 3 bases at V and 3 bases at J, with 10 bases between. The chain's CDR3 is CASSSGQDYEQYF. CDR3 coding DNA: TGCGCCAGCAGCTCCGGACAAGACTACGAGCAGTACTTC.

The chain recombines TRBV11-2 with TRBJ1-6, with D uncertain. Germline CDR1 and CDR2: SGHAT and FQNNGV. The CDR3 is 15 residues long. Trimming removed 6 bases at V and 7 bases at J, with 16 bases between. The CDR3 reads CASREPGRFNSPLHF. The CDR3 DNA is TGTGCCAGCAGGGAACCGGGTCGGTTCAATTCACCCCTCCACTTT.